The present TCR beta chain was sequenced within a study of blood T cell repertoires in COVID-19. Turning to the study itself: PBMCs, B-cell-depleted T cells, or T cells were the source of the cDNA or gDNA that made up the material.

Assignments of participants to cohorts depended upon their own reported clinical history. Two consecutive negative NP/OP PCR tests, clearance, or resolved symptoms defined Cohort 3 recovery. CDR3 length equals 15 residues. Per the germline V gene, CDR1 is SGHTA and CDR2 is FQGTGA. V was clipped by 1 base and J by 1 base, with 9 bases between them. Notes on this clone: Other DNA sequences from this sample encode an identical CDR3 as well.

TCRdb's table, derived via immunoSEQ multiplex PCR, lists solely in-frame clones and lacks some. The sample comprises 250,000 to 400,000 clones, 89% of which are singletons, and approximately 5.5% rests with the top ten. This clonotype was sampled from a man in his 60s who had recovered from COVID-19. The chain employs TRBV7-3 and TRBJ2-3, with D possibly being TRBD2 (6 bases). Sequenced sample: PBMCs or T cells enriched from blood (not recorded which). The CDR3 DNA is TGTGCCAGCAGCTTAAGCAGCGGGCGCACAGATACGCAGTATTTT. Protein product: CASSLSSGRTDTQYF.